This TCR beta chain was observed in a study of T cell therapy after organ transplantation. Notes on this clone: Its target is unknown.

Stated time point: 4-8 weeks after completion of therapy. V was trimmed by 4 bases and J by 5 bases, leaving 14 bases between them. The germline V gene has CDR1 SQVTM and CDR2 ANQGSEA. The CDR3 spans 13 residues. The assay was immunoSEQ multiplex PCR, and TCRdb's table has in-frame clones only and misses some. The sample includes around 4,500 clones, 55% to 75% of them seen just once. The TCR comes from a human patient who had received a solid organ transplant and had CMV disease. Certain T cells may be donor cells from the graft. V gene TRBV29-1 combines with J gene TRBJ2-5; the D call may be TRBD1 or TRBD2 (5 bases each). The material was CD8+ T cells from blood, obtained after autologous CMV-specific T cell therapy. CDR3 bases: TGCAGCGTTGGATTTTCAGGGAGTGAGACCCAGTACTTC. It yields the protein CSVGFSGSETQYF.